This record concerns one T cell receptor beta chain sequence. This CDR3 comprises 17 residues. V lost 2 bases to trimming and J lost 3 bases, with 17 bases between them. Germline CDR1 reads LNHDA; CDR2 reads SQIVND (reference sequence). The data stem from a study of shared clonotypes between healthy human individuals. Assay used: immunoSEQ multiplex PCR; TCRdb lists only in-frame clones, some missing. The data hold about 2 million clones, with roughly 94% observed a single time. The receptor comes from a man between 18 and 29 years old in good health. The chain joins TRBV19 to TRBJ1-3; D is unclear. The material sequenced was naive CD4+ T cells sorted from blood. Noted subset: CD45RA+ positively selected. The chain's CDR3 is CASSINPGGAGGNTIYF. CDR3 DNA sequence: TGTGCCAGTAGTATAAACCCAGGCGGCGCGGGTGGAAACACCATATATTTT.